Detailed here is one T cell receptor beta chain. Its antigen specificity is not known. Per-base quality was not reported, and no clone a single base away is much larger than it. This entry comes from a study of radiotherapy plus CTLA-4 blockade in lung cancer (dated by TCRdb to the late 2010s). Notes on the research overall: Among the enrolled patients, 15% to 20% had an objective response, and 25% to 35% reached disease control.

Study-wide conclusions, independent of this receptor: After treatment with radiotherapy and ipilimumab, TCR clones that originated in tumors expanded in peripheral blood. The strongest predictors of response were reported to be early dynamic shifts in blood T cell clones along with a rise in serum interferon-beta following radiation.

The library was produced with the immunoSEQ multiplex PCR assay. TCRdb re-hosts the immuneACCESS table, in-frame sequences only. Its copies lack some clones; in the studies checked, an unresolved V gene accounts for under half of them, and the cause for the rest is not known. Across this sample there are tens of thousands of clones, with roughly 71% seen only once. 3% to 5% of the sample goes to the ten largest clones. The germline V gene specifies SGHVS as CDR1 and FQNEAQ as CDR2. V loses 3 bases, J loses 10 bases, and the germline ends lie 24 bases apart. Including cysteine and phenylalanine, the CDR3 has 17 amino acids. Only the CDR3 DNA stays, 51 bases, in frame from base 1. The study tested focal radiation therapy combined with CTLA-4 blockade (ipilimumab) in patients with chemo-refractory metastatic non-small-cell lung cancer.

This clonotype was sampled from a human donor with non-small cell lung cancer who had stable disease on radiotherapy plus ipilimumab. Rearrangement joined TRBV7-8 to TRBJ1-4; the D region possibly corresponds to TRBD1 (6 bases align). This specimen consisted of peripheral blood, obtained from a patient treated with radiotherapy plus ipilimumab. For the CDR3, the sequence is CASSLGASVQKGVKLFF. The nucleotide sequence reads TGTGCCAGCAGCTTGGGGGCGTCGGTCCAAAAAGGGGTAAAACTGTTTTTT. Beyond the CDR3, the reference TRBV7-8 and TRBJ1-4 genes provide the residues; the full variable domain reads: GAGVSQSPRYKVAKRGQDVALRCDPISGHVSLFWYQQALGQGPEFLTYFQNEAQLDKSGLPSDRFFAERPEGSVSTLKIQRTQQEDSAVYLCASSLGASVQKGVKLFFGSGTQLSVL.